One sample yielded the 10 T cell receptor beta chains listed below, sequenced in a study of cytomegalovirus exposure and HLA in healthy donors. PCR amplification relied on 60 Vbeta primers (plus 13 Jbeta primers). Profiled with immunoSEQ multiplex PCR; TCRdb holds only in-frame clones, not every one. The table includes roughly 98,000 clones, about 80% detected once. The material sequenced was PBMCs. The receptors were sampled from a man aged 40-49 years in good health and CMV-seronegative.

This clone was detected only a few times. The genes are TRBV9 and TRBJ2-3; 11 bases fit TRBD2. CDR1 is SGDLS, CDR2 YYNGEE, per germline. With V trimmed by 3 bases and J by 6 bases, 12 bases remained unmatched. The CDR3 totals 17 residues. This CDR3 reads CASSGRLAGTHSDTQYF. The CDR3 DNA is TGTGCCAGCAGCGGACGACTAGCGGGAACTCATTCGGATACGCAGTATTTT.

This clone was picked up one time. The rearrangement links TRBV7-2 to TRBJ1-5; 9 bases are a match to TRBD1. Germline trimming cut 2 bases from V and 5 bases from J; bases unmatched to any gene: 4. Looked up from germline, CDR1 is SGHTA and CDR2 is FQGNSA. This CDR3 has 15 residues. The CDR3 sequence: CASSLNRGLDQPQHF. CDR3 nucleotide sequence: TGTGCCAGCAGCTTAAACAGGGGGCTCGATCAGCCCCAGCATTTT.

This chain joins TRBV28 and TRBJ1-5, with a tentative D call TRBD1 (5 bases). CDR1 is MDHEN and CDR2 is SYDVKM in the germline V gene. The CDR3 covers 18 residues. Trimming shortened V by 4 bases and J by 5 bases, and 24 bases separated the two germline ends. CDR3: CASSSSPGLGAIDQPQHF. The DNA of the CDR3 is TGTGCCAGCAGTTCTTCCCCTGGCCTAGGGGCCATAGATCAGCCCCAGCATTTT.

CDR3 amino acids: CASSEQGAGELFF. CDR3 nucleotides: TGTGCCAGCAGCGAACAGGGGGCCGGGGAGCTGTTTTTT. V is TRBV9 and J is TRBJ2-2; TRBD1 matches at 8 bases. The CDR3 sequence is 13 residues long. Germline trimming cut 3 bases from V and 6 bases from J; bases unmatched to any gene: 1. Germline CDR1 is SGDLS and CDR2 is YYNGEE.

This clone was seen only a few times. The chain carries TRBV5-1 and TRBJ2-1, with 13 bases identical to TRBD2. V was clipped by 4 bases and J by 8 bases; unmatched bases: 6. This CDR3 region has 15 residues. Germline V gives CDR1 SGHRS, CDR2 YFSETQ. CDR3 loop: CASSIGLAGVHEQFF. The CDR3 DNA reads TGCGCCAGCAGCATAGGACTAGCGGGAGTGCATGAGCAGTTCTTC.

This clone was seen once. This chain joins TRBV2 and TRBJ2-2, with D unresolved. The CDR3 spans 16 residues. Germline loops: CDR1 SNHLY, CDR2 FYNNEI. Deletions cut 2 bases from V and 4 bases from J, with 14 bases between. In DNA form, the CDR3 reads TGTGCCAGCAGTGAAAGACTCTCTCACCGCACCGGGGAGCTGTTTTTT. This translates into CASSERLSHRTGELFF.

This rearrangement joins TRBV6-6 to TRBJ1-1; D may be TRBD1 (5 bases). The V gene's germline CDR1 is MNHNY and CDR2 SVGAGI (reference sequence). Between the trimmed V and J ends, which lost 1 base and 1 base, there was a span of 7 bases. The CDR3 runs 14 residues. The CDR3: CASSYFDRNTEAFF. The CDR3, as DNA: TGTGCCAGCAGTTACTTCGACAGGAACACTGAAGCTTTCTTT.

CDR3 in amino acids: CAWTQTGGTEAFF. The CDR3 coding sequence is TGTGCCTGGACCCAGACAGGGGGCACTGAAGCTTTCTTT. The V gene is TRBV30, the J gene TRBJ1-1, with TRBD1 identical over 9 bases. V dropped 4 bases and J dropped 4; count of bases not matched to a gene: 4. In germline, CDR1 is GTSNPN, CDR2 SVGIG (reference sequence). This CDR3 contains 13 residues.

The chain combines TRBV27 with TRBJ1-1; D ambiguous. The V and J ends lost 6 bases and 2 bases respectively, with 10 bases between them. Germline V gene sequence: CDR1 MNHEY, CDR2 SMNVEV (reference sequence). This CDR3 is 13 amino acids long. The CDR3 reads CASSVGANTEAFF. CDR3 nucleotides: TGTGCCAGCAGCGTGGGCGCAAACACTGAAGCTTTCTTT.

The gene calls are TRBV7-8 and TRBJ2-7; 8 positions agree with TRBD2. The germline CDR1 and CDR2 sequences are SGHVS and FQNEAQ. The length of the CDR3 is 13 residues. V dropped 4 bases and J dropped 3; count of bases not matched to a gene: 2. The CDR3 DNA is TGTGCCAGCAGCTCGGGACTAGGCTACGAGCAGTACTTC. This sequence encodes CASSSGLGYEQYF.